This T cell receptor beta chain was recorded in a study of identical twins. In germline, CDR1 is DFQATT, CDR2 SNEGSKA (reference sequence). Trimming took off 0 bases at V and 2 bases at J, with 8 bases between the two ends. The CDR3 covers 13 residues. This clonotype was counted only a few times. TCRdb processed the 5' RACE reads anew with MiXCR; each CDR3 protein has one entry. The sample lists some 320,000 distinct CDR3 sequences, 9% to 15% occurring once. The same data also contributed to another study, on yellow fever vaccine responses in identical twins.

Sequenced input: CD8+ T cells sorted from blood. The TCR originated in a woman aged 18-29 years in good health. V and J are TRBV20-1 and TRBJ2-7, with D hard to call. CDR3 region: CSARDRKTYEQYV. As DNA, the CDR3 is TGCAGTGCTAGAGATAGGAAGACCTACGAGCAGTACGTC.